This is a list of T cell receptor delta chains from one sample in a study of γδ T cells in repeated Plasmodium falciparum infection. TCRdb reprocessed the multiplex PCR reads using CATT. The repertoire holds 70,000 to 95,000 delta-chain clones, with more than 1.4% as singletons. Sequenced input: gamma-delta T cells from blood. These receptor sequences come from a pool of human donors (malaria-infected and uninfected, not separated). CDR3s leave out the opening cysteine and the closing phenylalanine or tryptophan. The size of a clone is reported for some rows only, either as once, few or many, or as a class for expanded clones.

V gene: TRDV1
clone size: many
CDR3 protein: ALGAWDKLI

V gene: TRDV2
clone size: many
CDR3 protein: ACDTGGLGADSWDTRQMF

V gene: TRDV1
clone size: few
CDR3 protein: ALGEAATGGYPDKLI

V gene: TRDV1
clone size: many
CDR3 protein: ALGEEMGHTDKLI

V gene: TRDV1
clone size: many
CDR3 protein: ALGELRWGIWTDKLI

V gene: TRDV2
clone size: medium-sized
CDR3 protein: ACDILGEGSDKLI

V gene: TRDV1
clone size: NA
CDR3 protein: ALGELGAGDKGVSTDKLI

V gene: TRDV2
clone size: medium-sized
CDR3 protein: ACDGVGDSLTAQLF

V gene: TRDV1
clone size: many
CDR3 protein: ALGIDFLLRLTNTDKLI

V gene: TRDV1
clone size: many
CDR3 protein: ALGRGFLPWGWGWYTDKLI

V gene: TRDV2
clone size: many
CDR3 protein: ACDTLTGGYEGRADKLI

V gene: TRDV1
clone size: many
CDR3 protein: ALVWWLPTSRWGSRADKLI

V gene: TRDV1
clone size: many
CDR3 protein: ALGEWGIRGFDDKLI

V gene: TRDV1
clone size: many
CDR3 protein: ALGEDESTTYHFTGGPTDKLI

V gene: TRDV1
clone size: many
CDR3 protein: ALGVNFPNPDWGILERNTDKLI

V gene: TRDV2
clone size: medium-sized
CDR3 protein: ACDIVPLGIEASWDTRQMF

V gene: TRDV1
clone size: many
CDR3 protein: ALGELGAIWGPSTDKLI

V gene: TRDV1
clone size: many
CDR3 protein: ALGELRLTRYGGYATDKLI

V gene: TRAV29/DV5
clone size: NA
CDR3 protein: AASERLSYWGFPRVPYTDKLI

V gene: TRDV1
clone size: many
CDR3 protein: ALGVPGWTLNWGTNRYTDKLI

V gene: TRDV3
clone size: medium-sized
CDR3 protein: AFPNWGHTDKLI

V gene: TRDV1
clone size: many
CDR3 protein: ALGELSTSMYWGIQNTDKLI

V gene: TRDV1
clone size: many
CDR3 protein: ALGADPLAGPHWGVLRYTDKLI

V gene: TRDV1
clone size: many
CDR3 protein: ALGELKAFLRTGGYPHTDKLI

V gene: TRDV2
clone size: many
CDR3 protein: ACGSTLLGDTRSWDTRQMF

V gene: TRDV1
clone size: many
CDR3 protein: ALGELLHYWGIRRTDKLI

V gene: TRDV2
clone size: many
CDR3 protein: ACDTPWATYTDKLI

V gene: TRDV1
clone size: many
CDR3 protein: AYSTLDGLYTDKLI

V gene: TRDV1
clone size: many
CDR3 protein: ALGELRPYWGIWEYTDKLI

V gene: TRDV1
clone size: many
CDR3 protein: ALGDSTRLPIRATDKLI

V gene: TRDV1
clone size: many
CDR3 protein: ALGELAPFLRSTGGYAGFTYTDKLI

V gene: TRDV2
clone size: medium-sized
CDR3 protein: ACDTKGKTWDTRQMF

V gene: TRDV2
clone size: many
CDR3 protein: ACDTREGELNYTDKLI

V gene: TRDV1
clone size: many
CDR3 protein: ALGDQPSYDWGFVYTDKLI

V gene: TRDV2
clone size: many
CDR3 protein: ACDTGNLLGDHPPTAQLF

V gene: TRDV3
clone size: large
CDR3 protein: AFIGPRYWGISKYTDKLI

V gene: TRDV1
clone size: NA
CDR3 protein: ALGEEISLTDKLI

V gene: TRDV1
clone size: medium-sized
CDR3 protein: ALLLHTDKLI

V gene: TRDV1
clone size: many
CDR3 protein: ALGEDAADRFLPWALSGGILI

V gene: TRDV2
clone size: medium-sized
CDR3 protein: ACDTGDYLGVTPAQLF

V gene: TRDV1
clone size: many
CDR3 protein: ALGEKGRGYTDKLI